This T cell receptor (beta chain) was sequenced during a study of blood T cell repertoires in COVID-19. Turning to the study itself: Some COVID-19 samples were acute and others convalescent; all came from the United States, Italy and Spain. PBMCs, B-cell-depleted T cells, or T cells were the source of the cDNA or gDNA that made up the material.

The protocol was immunoSEQ multiplex PCR, while the TCRdb copy is restricted to in-frame clones and leaves out a portion. The sample includes some 300,000 clones, under 90% of them seen just once. This CDR3 is 13 amino acids long. The V end was cut by 7 bases, the J end by 0 bases, with 7 bases between. Participant ages covered about 18 to 95 years across some 25 US areas. V and J are TRBV12-3 or TRBV12-4 and TRBJ2-1; weak D call: TRBD2 (5 bases). What was sequenced was PBMCs or T cells enriched from blood (not recorded which). The receptor was isolated from a woman in her 30s who had recovered from COVID-19. CDR3 amino acids: CASTRGSYNEQFF. The CDR3 nucleotides read TGTGCCAGCACCCGGGGCTCCTACAATGAGCAGTTCTTC.